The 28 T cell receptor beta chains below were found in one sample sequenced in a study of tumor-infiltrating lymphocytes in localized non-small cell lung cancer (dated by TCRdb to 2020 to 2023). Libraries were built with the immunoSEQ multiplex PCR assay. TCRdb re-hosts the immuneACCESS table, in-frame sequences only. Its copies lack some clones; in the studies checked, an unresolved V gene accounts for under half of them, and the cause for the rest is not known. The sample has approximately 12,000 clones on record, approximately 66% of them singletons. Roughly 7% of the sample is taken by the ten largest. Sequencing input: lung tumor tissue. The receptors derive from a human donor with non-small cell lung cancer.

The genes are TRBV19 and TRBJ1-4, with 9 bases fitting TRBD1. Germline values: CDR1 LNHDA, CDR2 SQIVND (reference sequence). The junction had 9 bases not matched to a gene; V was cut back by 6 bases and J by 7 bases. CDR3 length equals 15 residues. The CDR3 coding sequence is TGTGCCAGTAGAACTACAGGGGGCCGCGCTGAAAAACTGTTTTTT. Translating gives CASRTTGGRAEKLFF.

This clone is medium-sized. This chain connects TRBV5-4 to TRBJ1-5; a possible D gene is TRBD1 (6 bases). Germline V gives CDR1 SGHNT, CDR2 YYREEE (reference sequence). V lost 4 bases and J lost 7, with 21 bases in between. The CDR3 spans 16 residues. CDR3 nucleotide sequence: TGTGCCAGCAGCCCCAGCCCCTCGGACAGCTCCCAGCCCCAGCATTTT. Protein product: CASSPSPSDSSQPQHF.

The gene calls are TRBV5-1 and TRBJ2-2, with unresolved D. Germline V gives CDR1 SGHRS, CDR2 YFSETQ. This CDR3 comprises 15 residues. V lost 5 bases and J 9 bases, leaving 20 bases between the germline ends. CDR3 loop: CASRPGPTNTWELFF. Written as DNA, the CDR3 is TGCGCCAGCAGACCGGGTCCAACGAATACATGGGAGCTGTTTTTT.

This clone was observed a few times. The CDR3 DNA follows: TGTGCCATACAGGGTAGGAGGTCACCCCTCCACTTT. The encoded protein is CAIQGRRSPLHF. The chain recombines TRBV6-4 with TRBJ1-6, with D possibly TRBD1 on 6 matching bases. The germline V gene encodes CDR1 MRHNA and CDR2 SNTAGT. V lost 10 bases to trimming and J lost 10 bases, with 14 bases between them. The CDR3 has 12 amino acids.

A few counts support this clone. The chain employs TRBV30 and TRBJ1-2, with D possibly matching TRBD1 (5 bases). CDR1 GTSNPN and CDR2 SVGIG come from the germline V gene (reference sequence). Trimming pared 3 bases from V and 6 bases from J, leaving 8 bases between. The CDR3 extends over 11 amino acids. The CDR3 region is CAWSAGDGYTF. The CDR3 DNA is TGTGCCTGGAGCGCGGGGGATGGCTACACCTTC.

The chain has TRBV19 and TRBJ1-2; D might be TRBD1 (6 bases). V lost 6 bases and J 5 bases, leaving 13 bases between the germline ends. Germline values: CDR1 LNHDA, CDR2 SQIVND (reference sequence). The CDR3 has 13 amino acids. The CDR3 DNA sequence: TGTGCCAGTAGCCTGGACAGAACATATGGCTACACCTTC. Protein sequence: CASSLDRTYGYTF.

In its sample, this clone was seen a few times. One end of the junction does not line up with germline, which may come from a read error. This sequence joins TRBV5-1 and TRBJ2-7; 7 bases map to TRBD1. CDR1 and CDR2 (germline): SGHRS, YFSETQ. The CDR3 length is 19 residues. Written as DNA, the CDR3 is TGCGCCAGCAGCTTTTACTGGGCTCCCCTGGATGACAGGGCCTACGAGCAGTATTTC. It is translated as CASSFYWAPLDDRAYEQYF.

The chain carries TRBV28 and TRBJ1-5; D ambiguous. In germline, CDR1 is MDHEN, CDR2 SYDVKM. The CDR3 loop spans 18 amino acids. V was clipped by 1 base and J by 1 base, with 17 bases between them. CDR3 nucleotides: TGTGCCAGCAGTTTATCTGTCTTAAGGAGGGAAAGCAATCAGCCCCAGCATTTT. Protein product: CASSLSVLRRESNQPQHF.

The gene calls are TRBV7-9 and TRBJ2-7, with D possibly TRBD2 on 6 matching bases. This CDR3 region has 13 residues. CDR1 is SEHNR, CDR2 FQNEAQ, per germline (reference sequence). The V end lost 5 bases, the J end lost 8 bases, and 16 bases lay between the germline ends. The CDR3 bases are TGTGCCAGCAGCCTACCTGGGAGGATGCAGCAGTACTTC. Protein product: CASSLPGRMQQYF.

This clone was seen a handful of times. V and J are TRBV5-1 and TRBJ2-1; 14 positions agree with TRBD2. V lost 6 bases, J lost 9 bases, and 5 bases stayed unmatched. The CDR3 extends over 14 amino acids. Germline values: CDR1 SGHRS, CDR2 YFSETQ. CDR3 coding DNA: TGCGCCAGCACCGGGACTAGCGGGAGAGGTGAGCAGTTCTTC. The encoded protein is CASTGTSGRGEQFF.

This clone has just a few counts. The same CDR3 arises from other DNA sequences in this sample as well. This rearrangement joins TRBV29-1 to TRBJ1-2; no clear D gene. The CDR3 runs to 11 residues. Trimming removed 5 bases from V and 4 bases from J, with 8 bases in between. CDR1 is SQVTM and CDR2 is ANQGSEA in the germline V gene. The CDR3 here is CSVSEFYGYTF. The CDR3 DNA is TGCAGCGTTTCGGAGTTCTATGGCTACACCTTC. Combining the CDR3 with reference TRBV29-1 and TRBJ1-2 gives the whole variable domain SAVISQKPSRDICQRGTSLTIQCQVDSQVTMMFWYRQQPGQSLTLIATANQGSEATYESGFVIDKFPISRPNLTFSTLTVSNMSPEDSSIYLCSVSEFYGYTFGSGTRLTVV.

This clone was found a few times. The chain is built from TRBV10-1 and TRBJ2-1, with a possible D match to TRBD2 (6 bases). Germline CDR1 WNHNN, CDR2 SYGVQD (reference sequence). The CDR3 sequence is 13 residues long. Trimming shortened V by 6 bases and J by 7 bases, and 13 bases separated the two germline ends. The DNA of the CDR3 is TGCGCCAGCAGCCCCCAGCGGGCGAATGAGCAGTTCTTC. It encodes CASSPQRANEQFF.

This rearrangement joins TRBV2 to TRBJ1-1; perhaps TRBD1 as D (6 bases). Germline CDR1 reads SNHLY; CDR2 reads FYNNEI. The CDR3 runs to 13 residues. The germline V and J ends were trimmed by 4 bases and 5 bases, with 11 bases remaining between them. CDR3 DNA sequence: TGTGCCAGCAGTGGGGGGCGAGGGACTGAAGCTTTCTTT. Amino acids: CASSGGRGTEAFF. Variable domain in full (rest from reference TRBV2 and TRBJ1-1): EPEVTQTPSHQVTQMGQEVILRCVPISNHLYFYWYRQILGQKVEFLVSFYNNEISEKSEIFDDQFSVERPDGSNFTLKIRSTKLEDSAMYFCASSGGRGTEAFFGQGTRLTVV.

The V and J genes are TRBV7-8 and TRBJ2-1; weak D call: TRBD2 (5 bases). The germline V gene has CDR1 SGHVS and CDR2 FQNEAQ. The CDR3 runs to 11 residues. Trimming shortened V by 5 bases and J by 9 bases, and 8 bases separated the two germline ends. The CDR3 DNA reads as TGTGCCAGCAGCGGAGGCGTTGAGCAGTTCTTC. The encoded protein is CASSGGVEQFF.

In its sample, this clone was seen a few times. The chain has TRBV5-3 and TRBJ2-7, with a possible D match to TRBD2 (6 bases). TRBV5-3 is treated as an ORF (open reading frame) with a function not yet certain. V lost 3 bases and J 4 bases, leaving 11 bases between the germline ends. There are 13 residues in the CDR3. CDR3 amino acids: CARSSPGDYEQYF. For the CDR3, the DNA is TGTGCCAGAAGCTCTCCGGGAGATTACGAGCAGTACTTC.

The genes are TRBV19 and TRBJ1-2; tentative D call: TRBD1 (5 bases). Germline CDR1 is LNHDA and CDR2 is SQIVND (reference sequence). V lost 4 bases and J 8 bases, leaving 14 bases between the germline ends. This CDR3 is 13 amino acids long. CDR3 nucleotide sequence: TGTGCCAGTAGTAGGGACCTCAGGATCGGCTACACCTTC. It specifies CASSRDLRIGYTF.

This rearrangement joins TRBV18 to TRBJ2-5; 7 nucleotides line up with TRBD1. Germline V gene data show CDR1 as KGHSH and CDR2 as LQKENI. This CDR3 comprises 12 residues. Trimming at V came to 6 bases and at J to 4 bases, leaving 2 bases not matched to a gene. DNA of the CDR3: TGTGCCAGCTCTCGGGACAGAGAGACCCAGTACTTC. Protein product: CASSRDRETQYF.

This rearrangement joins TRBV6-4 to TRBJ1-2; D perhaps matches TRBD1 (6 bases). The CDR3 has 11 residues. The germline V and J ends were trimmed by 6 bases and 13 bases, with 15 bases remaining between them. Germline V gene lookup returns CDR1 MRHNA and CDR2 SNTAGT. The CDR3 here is CASSFQGIFTF. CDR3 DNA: TGTGCCAGCAGCTTCCAGGGGATATTCACCTTC.

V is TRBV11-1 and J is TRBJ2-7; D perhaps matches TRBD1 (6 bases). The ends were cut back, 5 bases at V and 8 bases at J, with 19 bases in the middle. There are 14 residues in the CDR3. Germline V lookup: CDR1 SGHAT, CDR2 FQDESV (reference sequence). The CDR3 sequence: CASSHGDKGPQQYF. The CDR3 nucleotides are TGTGCCAGCAGCCATGGGGACAAGGGCCCACAGCAGTACTTC. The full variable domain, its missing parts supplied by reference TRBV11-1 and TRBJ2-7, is EAEVAQSPRYKITEKSQAVAFWCDPISGHATLYWYRQILGQGPELLVQFQDESVVDDSQLPKDRFSAERLKGVDSTLKIQPAELGDSAMYLCASSHGDKGPQQYFGPGTRLTVT.

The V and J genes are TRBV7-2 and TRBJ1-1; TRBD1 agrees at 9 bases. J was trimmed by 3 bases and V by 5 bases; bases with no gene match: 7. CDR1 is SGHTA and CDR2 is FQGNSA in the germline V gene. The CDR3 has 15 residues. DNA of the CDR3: TGTGCCAGCAGCCCAGGGACAGGGATAGACACTGAAGCTTTCTTT. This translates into CASSPGTGIDTEAFF. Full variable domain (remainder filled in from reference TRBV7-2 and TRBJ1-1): GAGVSQSPSNKVTEKGKDVELRCDPISGHTALYWYRQSLGQGLEFLIYFQGNSAPDKSGLPSDRFSAERTGGSVSTLTIQRTQQEDSAVYLCASSPGTGIDTEAFFGQGTRLTVV.

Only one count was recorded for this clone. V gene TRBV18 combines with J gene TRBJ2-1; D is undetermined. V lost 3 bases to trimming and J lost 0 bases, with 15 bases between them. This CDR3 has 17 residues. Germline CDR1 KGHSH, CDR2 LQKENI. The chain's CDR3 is CASSPDLAASSYNEQFF. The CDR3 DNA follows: TGTGCCAGCTCACCGGACCTGGCGGCAAGCTCCTACAATGAGCAGTTCTTC.

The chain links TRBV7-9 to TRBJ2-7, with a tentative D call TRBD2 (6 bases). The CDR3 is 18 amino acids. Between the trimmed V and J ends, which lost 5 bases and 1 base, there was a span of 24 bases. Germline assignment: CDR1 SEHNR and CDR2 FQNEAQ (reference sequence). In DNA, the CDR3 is TGTGCCAGCAGCCCTAGTTGGGGGGACTGGCCCCGGTCCTACGAGCAGTACTTC. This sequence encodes CASSPSWGDWPRSYEQYF.

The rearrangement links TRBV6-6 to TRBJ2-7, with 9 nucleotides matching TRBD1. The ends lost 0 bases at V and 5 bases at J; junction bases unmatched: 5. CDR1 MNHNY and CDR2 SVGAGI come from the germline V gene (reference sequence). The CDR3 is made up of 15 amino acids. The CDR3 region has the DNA TGTGCCAGCAGTTACTCTGGGACAGGGCCTCACGAGCAGTACTTC. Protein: CASSYSGTGPHEQYF.

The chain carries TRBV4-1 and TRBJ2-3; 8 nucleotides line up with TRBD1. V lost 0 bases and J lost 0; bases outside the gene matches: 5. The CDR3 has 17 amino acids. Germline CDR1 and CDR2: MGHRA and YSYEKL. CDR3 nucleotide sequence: TGCGCCAGCAGCCAAGATCACCAGGGGGCGAGCACAGATACGCAGTATTTT. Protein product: CASSQDHQGASTDTQYF.

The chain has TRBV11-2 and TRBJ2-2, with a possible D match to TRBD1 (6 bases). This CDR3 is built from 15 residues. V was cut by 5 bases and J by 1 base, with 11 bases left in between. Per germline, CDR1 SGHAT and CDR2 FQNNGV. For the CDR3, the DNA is TGTGCCAGCAGCCGGGACACCGGGAACACCGGGGAGCTGTTTTTT. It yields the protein CASSRDTGNTGELFF.

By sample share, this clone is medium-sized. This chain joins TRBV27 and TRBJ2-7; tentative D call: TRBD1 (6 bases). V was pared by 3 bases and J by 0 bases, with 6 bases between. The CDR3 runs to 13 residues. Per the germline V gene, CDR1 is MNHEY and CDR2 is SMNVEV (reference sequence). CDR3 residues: CASSLGHSYEQYF. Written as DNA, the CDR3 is TGTGCCAGCAGTTTGGGACACTCCTACGAGCAGTACTTC.

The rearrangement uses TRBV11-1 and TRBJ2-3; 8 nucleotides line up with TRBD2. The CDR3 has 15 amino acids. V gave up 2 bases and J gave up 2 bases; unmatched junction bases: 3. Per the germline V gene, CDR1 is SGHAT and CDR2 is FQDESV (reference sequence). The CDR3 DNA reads TGTGCCAGCAGCTTATTAGCGGGGCCCACAGATACGCAGTATTTT. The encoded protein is CASSLLAGPTDTQYF.

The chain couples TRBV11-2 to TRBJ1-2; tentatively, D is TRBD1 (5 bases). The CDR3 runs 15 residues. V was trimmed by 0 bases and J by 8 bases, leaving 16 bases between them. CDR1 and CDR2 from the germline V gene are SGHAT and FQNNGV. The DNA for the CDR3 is TGTGCCAGCAGCTTAGAACCGGGACCGATGGGAGGCTACACCTTC. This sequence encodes CASSLEPGPMGGYTF.